Each of the 20 T cell receptor beta chains below was sequenced from the same sample in a study of cytomegalovirus exposure and HLA in healthy donors. The primer mix had 60 Vbeta and 13 Jbeta primers. Profiled with immunoSEQ multiplex PCR; TCRdb holds only in-frame clones, not every one. The sample has around 89,000 clones; 76% are singletons. Input material: PBMCs. Every receptor here comes from a man aged 35-49 years in good health and CMV-seronegative.

The V gene is TRBV7-2, the J gene TRBJ2-5; the match to TRBD2 covers 9 bases. The CDR3 extends over 17 amino acids. Germline CDR1 reads SGHTA; CDR2 reads FQGNSA. V was clipped by 7 bases and J by 2 bases; unmatched bases: 14. The CDR3 sequence is CASTFLEAAGGQETQYF. The CDR3 DNA follows: TGTGCCAGCACCTTCTTGGAGGCAGCGGGGGGTCAAGAGACCCAGTACTTC.

The chain employs TRBV28 and TRBJ2-2; no clear D. V was trimmed by 5 bases and J by 0 bases, leaving 13 bases between them. Germline assignment: CDR1 MDHEN and CDR2 SYDVKM. The CDR3 totals 16 residues. The CDR3 reads CASSPPQQSNTGELFF. The CDR3 coding sequence is TGTGCCAGCAGTCCACCACAACAGTCGAACACCGGGGAGCTGTTTTTT. Full variable domain (missing parts from reference TRBV28 and TRBJ2-2): DVKVTQSSRYLVKRTGEKVFLECVQDMDHENMFWYRQDPGLGLRLIYFSYDVKMKEKGDIPEGYSVSREKKERFSLILESASTNQTSMYLCASSPPQQSNTGELFFGEGSRLTVL.

The V gene is TRBV11-2, the J gene TRBJ2-7, with 9 nucleotides matching TRBD2. Germline V CDR1 and CDR2: SGHAT, FQNNGV. V lost 4 bases, J lost 7 bases, and 8 bases stayed unmatched. CDR3 size: 14 residues. CDR3 coding DNA: TGTGCCAGCAGCTCCTCCACCAGCGGGAGGGAGCAGTACTTC. It specifies CASSSSTSGREQYF.

This chain uses TRBV5-1 with TRBJ2-3; D remains ambiguous. Germline-derived CDR1 and CDR2 are SGHRS and YFSETQ. This CDR3 is built from 15 residues. The V gene lost 0 bases and the J gene lost 0 bases, with 8 bases spanning the gap. The CDR3 here is CASSLVRSSTDTQYF. CDR3 sequence (DNA): TGCGCCAGCAGCTTGGTCAGGTCTAGCACAGATACGCAGTATTTT.

This chain links TRBV15 with TRBJ1-1, with 8 bases fitting TRBD1. The CDR3 is 16 amino acids. V trimming: 3 bases; J trimming: 7 bases; junction bases outside the gene matches: 13. Germline V gives CDR1 LNHNV, CDR2 YYDKDF (reference sequence). CDR3 sequence (DNA): TGTGCCACCAGCAGCGAATCAGGGGGCAGAGGAGGTGAAGCTTTCTTT. Amino acids: CATSSESGGRGGEAFF.

The J gene is TRBJ1-1, the V gene TRBV29-1, with 7 bases fitting TRBD1. J lost 1 base, V lost 6 bases, and 14 bases had no gene match. The length of the CDR3 is 16 residues. Germline CDR1 is SQVTM and CDR2 is ANQGSEA. CDR3 DNA: TGCAGCGTCCGACCCACAATCAGGACAGGGAACACTGAAGCTTTCTTT. Its translation is CSVRPTIRTGNTEAFF.

The V and J genes are TRBV9 and TRBJ2-3, with 8 positions matching TRBD2. Unmatched junction bases numbered 4, after V lost 0 bases and J lost 1 base. Germline loops: CDR1 SGDLS, CDR2 YYNGEE. The CDR3 spans 16 residues. The CDR3 DNA follows: TGTGCCAGCAGCGTAGCTCAAGCGGGGGGCACAGATACGCAGTATTTT. This codes for CASSVAQAGGTDTQYF. Based on the CDR3 plus reference TRBV9 and TRBJ2-3, the full variable domain is DSGVTQTPKHLITATGQRVTLRCSPRSGDLSVYWYQQSLDQGLQFLIQYYNGEERAKGNILERFSAQQFPDLHSELNLSSLELGDSALYFCASSVAQAGGTDTQYFGPGTRLTVL.

This chain's CDR3 is CASSSFLAGGRETQYF. Written as DNA, the CDR3 is TGTGCCAGCAGCTCATTTTTAGCGGGGGGAAGAGAGACCCAGTACTTC. This chain uses TRBV11-2 with TRBJ2-5; 10 nucleotides agree with TRBD2. V dropped 4 bases and J dropped 4; count of bases not matched to a gene: 9. The CDR3 runs 16 residues. CDR1 is SGHAT, CDR2 FQNNGV, per germline.

The V gene is TRBV21-1, the J gene TRBJ1-1; TRBD1 is taken as the D call from the table, unchecked against the DNA. TRBV21-1 is termed a pseudogene. The CDR3 is 21 amino acids. CDR3 in DNA: TGTGCCAGCAGCTCCCATCGGGGGGACAGGGGGGTCCGTTTCTCGAACACTGAAGCTTTCTTT. Translated, it gives CASSSHRGDRGVRFSNTEAFF.

This clone was seen a single time. The chain joins TRBV19 to TRBJ2-2; 11 bases match TRBD1. V shed 5 bases, J shed 4 bases, and the junction held 6 bases outside the gene matches. This CDR3 contains 16 residues. Germline lookup yields CDR1 LNHDA and CDR2 SQIVND (reference sequence). The CDR3 region has the DNA TGTGCCAGTAGTCGGATCGGGACAGGGGGCACCGGGGAGCTGTTTTTT. It codes for CASSRIGTGGTGELFF.

The rearrangement joins TRBV6-6 to TRBJ1-1; D is undetermined. V gave up 0 bases and J gave up 4 bases, with 6 bases separating them. The CDR3 is 13 residues long. Per the germline V gene, CDR1 is MNHNY and CDR2 is SVGAGI (reference sequence). The CDR3 bases are TGTGCCAGCAGTTACTCTGAGAGCACTGAAGCTTTCTTT. Translating it yields CASSYSESTEAFF.

The chain has TRBV7-2 and TRBJ2-4; a weak D match, TRBD1 (6 bases). CDR1 is SGHTA and CDR2 is FQGNSA in the germline V gene. This CDR3 has 15 residues. V dropped 3 bases and J dropped 7 bases, with 16 bases sitting between them. The CDR3 nucleotides read TGTGCCAGCAGCTTTGATTTACAGGGCTGGAACATTCAGTACTTC. This encodes CASSFDLQGWNIQYF.

V gene TRBV19 combines with J gene TRBJ1-5; 7 bases agree with TRBD1. Germline assignment: CDR1 LNHDA and CDR2 SQIVND (reference sequence). J lost 0 bases, V lost 6 bases, and 11 bases had no gene match. The CDR3 covers 17 residues. Here the CDR3 reads CASRPPGQFYSNQPQHF. The CDR3 DNA is TGTGCCAGTAGACCTCCGGGACAGTTCTATAGCAATCAGCCCCAGCATTTT.

The chain has TRBV6-1 and TRBJ1-4; the D is unclear. The V gene lost 5 bases and the J gene lost 5 bases, with 9 bases spanning the gap. The germline CDR1 and CDR2 sequences are MNHNS and SASEGT. This CDR3 has 13 residues. CDR3 in amino acids: CASSFGFNEKLFF. Here the CDR3 DNA reads TGTGCCAGCAGTTTTGGCTTCAATGAAAAACTGTTTTTT.

This chain's CDR3 is CAISTTSGMNTGELFF. The CDR3 coding sequence is TGTGCCATCAGTACGACTAGCGGGATGAACACCGGGGAGCTGTTTTTT. The chain links TRBV10-3 to TRBJ2-2; 11 bases match TRBD2. The CDR3 length is 16 residues. From germline, CDR1 is ENHRY and CDR2 SYGVKD. V was clipped by 5 bases and J by 1 base; unmatched bases: 3.

The chain has TRBV19 and TRBJ1-1; TRBD1 is a possible D gene (5 bases). Trimming took 10 bases from V and 10 from J, leaving 22 bases between them. CDR3 length: 13 amino acids. Germline values: CDR1 LNHDA, CDR2 SQIVND (reference sequence). The chain's CDR3 is CATFSGQTRRAFF. CDR3 DNA sequence: TGTGCCACCTTCAGTGGACAAACACGGAGAGCTTTCTTT.

The CDR3 nucleotides read TGTGCCAGCAGTGACTCCCAGGAGGGAGACAATCAGCCCCAGCATTTT. Protein: CASSDSQEGDNQPQHF. The chain links TRBV6-4 to TRBJ1-5; D uncertain. Germline lookup yields CDR1 MRHNA and CDR2 SNTAGT. The ends were cut back, 0 bases at V and 3 bases at J, with 12 bases in the middle. This CDR3 is 16 amino acids long.

The chain links TRBV9 to TRBJ2-1, with D tentatively TRBD2 (7 bases). Per germline, CDR1 SGDLS and CDR2 YYNGEE. V was clipped by 0 bases and J by 6 bases, with 13 bases between them. CDR3 length equals 15 residues. The CDR3, as DNA: TGTGCCAGCAGCGTAGAAGGGGGGGCCCCCAATGAGCAGTTCTTC. Encoded protein: CASSVEGGAPNEQFF. The full variable domain, in which reference TRBV9 and TRBJ2-1 provide the parts outside the CDR3, is DSGVTQTPKHLITATGQRVTLRCSPRSGDLSVYWYQQSLDQGLQFLIQYYNGEERAKGNILERFSAQQFPDLHSELNLSSLELGDSALYFCASSVEGGAPNEQFFGPGTRLTVL.

The sample holds a few counts of this clone. The V and J genes are TRBV6-4 and TRBJ2-2, with 7 bases lining up with TRBD1. J gave up 8 bases and V 5 bases, and 8 bases lay outside the gene matches. Germline values: CDR1 MRHNA, CDR2 SNTAGT. The CDR3 is 14 amino acids. CDR3 sequence: CASSHTGEGGELFF. In nucleotides, the CDR3 is TGTGCCAGCAGTCATACAGGGGAAGGGGGGGAGCTGTTTTTT.

The gene calls are TRBV4-1 and TRBJ2-1; TRBD2 matches 7 bases. Germline V gives CDR1 MGHRA, CDR2 YSYEKL. V trimming: 0 bases; J trimming: 3 bases; junction bases outside the gene matches: 5. CDR3 size: 16 residues. This CDR3 reads CASSQDSSGNYNEQFF. The CDR3 DNA is TGCGCCAGCAGCCAAGACTCTAGCGGAAACTACAATGAGCAGTTCTTC.